This TCR beta chain was sequenced during a study of shared clonotypes between healthy human individuals (dated by TCRdb to between 2020 and 2021). Broadly, across the study: The cohort comprised a couple of women and a few men aged 18 to 49 years. For each donor, three plates each were used for CD4 naive and CD4 memory, two plates were used for CD8 naive, and one plate was used for CD8 memory. The study deeply sequenced blood TCR repertoires of roughly five healthy adults to estimate repertoire size and the extent of clonotype sharing between individuals. To increase sequencing depth and limit assay-specific biases, TCR repertoire library preparation and sequencing were carried out by different laboratories using diverse techniques. Between about 0.8 and 9 billion PBMCs per donor were obtained by leukapheresis.

Comments on this clone: Its antigen specificity is not known. Per-nucleotide qualities are absent, and no much larger clonotype sits a single base away.

Overall study outcomes, separate from this receptor: Naive subsets generally had larger estimated clonotype richness than memory subsets. The small number of donors limited the genetic and exposure-history diversity represented. Compared with non-shared clonotypes, clonotypes shared by all four sorted-subset donors had higher generation probabilities. About 5% of naive CD4, around 3.6% of naive CD8, roughly 2.4% of memory CD4, and approximately 0.4% of memory CD8 clonotypes were shared across several donors. Incomplete sequencing was indicated by rarefaction of sorted-subset datasets, despite the large sequencing depth. Sampling was limited to blood, and TCR repertoires in tissue likely differ from TCR repertoires in blood. Based on pairwise subsampling, the degree of clonotype sharing among donors was expected to be affected by sequencing depth.

V lost 0 bases and J lost 5 bases, and the count of bases not matched to a germline gene is 13. From the cysteine through the phenylalanine, the CDR3 covers 18 amino acids. Only CDR3 DNA remains: 54 bases, in frame from the first base. Based on the germline V gene, the CDR1 and CDR2 sequences are SGDLS and YYNGEE. CD8 naive samples were obtained by positive selection for CCR7 among CD45RO-negative cells, yielding a CD45RA+CCR7+ population from which TemRA cells were excluded. Healthy HIV-negative adults with no recently reported acute infections or vaccinations were included as donors. All donors were Caucasian adults living in Nashville, Tennessee, USA. After blood collection by leukapheresis, PBMCs were isolated using Ficoll-Histopaque density gradient centrifugation and then cryopreserved in the vapor phase of liquid nitrogen. Analytical flow cytometry was used to check the purity and quantity of each magnetically sorted T cell population. From each sorted fraction, genomic DNA was isolated and quantified by UV absorbance on a Nanodrop 2000c.

Using the deep immunoSEQ assay, multiplex PCR amplified TCR CDR3 regions from genomic DNA. Extracted genomic DNA from each cell subset was distributed evenly across all wells of several immunoSEQ 96-well plates, and each plate was treated as a replicate. For sorted subsets, about 0.2 ug genomic DNA, equal to about 30,000 T cell genomes, was loaded into each replicate PCR. Purified libraries were quantified with a Qubit 3.0 fluorometer, sized on a Bioanalyzer 2100, and re-quantified with the KAPA Library Quantification kit. Every immunoSEQ 96-well plate was sequenced on a separate single-read 150-cycle Illumina NextSeq 550 flow cell. For the original study's pipeline: Because the immunoSEQ output held only junctional sequences and lacked quality scores, the filtering could not match the filtering applied to full-length reads. To assign V/J genes and CDR3, sequences were annotated against IMGT germline references using PyIR, a Python wrapper for IgBLAST v1.9. Reads were filtered out if the reads had weak V/J assignments (E-value above 1e-6), no CDR3, stop codons, out-of-frame junctions, or ambiguous translated residues. A V3J clonotype was defined by an identical inferred V gene, J gene, and CDR3 amino acid sequence. To compute the percentage overlap between repertoires, the number of shared unique clonotypes was divided by the size of the smaller repertoire. Repertoire richness was assessed with RTK rarefaction, the Chao1 estimator, and Recon v2.1 estimates of unobserved clonotypes. OLGA was used to compute generation probabilities for all TCRbeta clonotypes that the gDNA method yielded from a few donors. The table was pulled from immuneACCESS by TCRdb, which kept in-frame rearrangements only. Such tables lose some clones; where checked, under half of the loss comes from unresolved V genes, and the rest has no known cause. The V and J calls and clone size come from that table; D and trimming were worked out from the DNA. The sample table contains about 2.2 million clones; only one count was recorded for 85% to 95% of them. Approximately 1.7% of the sample is in the top ten clones.

The clonotype originates from a man younger than 30 in good health. Some clones in this sample may be carry-over from other donors' samples. Material for sequencing was naive CD8+ T cells from PBMCs. This specimen's cell subset or site label, interpreted: CD45RA+CCR7+. The chain couples TRBV9 to TRBJ2-1, with 8 central nucleotides matching TRBD2. For the CDR3, the sequence is CASSVGQVSGSRHNEQFF. The DNA is TGTGCCAGCAGCGTAGGACAGGTCAGCGGGAGTCGCCACAATGAGCAGTTCTTC.